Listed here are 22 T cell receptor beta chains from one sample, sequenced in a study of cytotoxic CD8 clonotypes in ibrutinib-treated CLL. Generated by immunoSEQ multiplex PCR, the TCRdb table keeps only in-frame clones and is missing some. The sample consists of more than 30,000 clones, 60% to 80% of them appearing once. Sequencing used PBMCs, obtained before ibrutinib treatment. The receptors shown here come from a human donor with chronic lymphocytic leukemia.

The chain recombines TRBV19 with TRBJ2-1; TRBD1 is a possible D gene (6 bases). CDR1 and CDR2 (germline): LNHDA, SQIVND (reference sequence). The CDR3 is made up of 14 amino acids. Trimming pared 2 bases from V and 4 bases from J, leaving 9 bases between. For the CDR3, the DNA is TGTGCCAGTAGTATAATGACAGGATACAATGAGCAGTTCTTC. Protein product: CASSIMTGYNEQFF. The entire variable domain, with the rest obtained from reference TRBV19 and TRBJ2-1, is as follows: DGGITQSPKYLFRKEGQNVTLSCEQNLNHDAMYWYRQDPGQGLRLIYYSQIVNDFQKGDIAEGYSVSREKKESFPLTVTSAQKNPTAFYLCASSIMTGYNEQFFGPGTRLTVL.

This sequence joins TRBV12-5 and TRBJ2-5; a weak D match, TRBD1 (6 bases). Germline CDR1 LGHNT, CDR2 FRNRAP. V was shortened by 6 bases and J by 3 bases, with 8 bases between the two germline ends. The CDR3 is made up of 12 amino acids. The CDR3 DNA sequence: TGTGCTAGTGGCCGGACAGAAGAGACCCAGTACTTC. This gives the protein CASGRTEETQYF.

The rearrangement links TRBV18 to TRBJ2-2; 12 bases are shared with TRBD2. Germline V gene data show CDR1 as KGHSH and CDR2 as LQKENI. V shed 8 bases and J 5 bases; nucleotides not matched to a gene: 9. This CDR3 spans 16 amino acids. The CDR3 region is CASPLAGGPWTGELFF. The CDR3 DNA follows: TGTGCCAGCCCGCTAGCGGGAGGGCCCTGGACCGGGGAGCTGTTTTTT.

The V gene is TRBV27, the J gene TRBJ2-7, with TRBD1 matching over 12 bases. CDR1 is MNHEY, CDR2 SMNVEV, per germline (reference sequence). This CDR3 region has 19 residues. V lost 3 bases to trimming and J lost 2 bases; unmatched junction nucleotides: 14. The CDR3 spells CASSFRPPGTGGTTYEQYF. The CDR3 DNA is TGTGCCAGCAGTTTTAGGCCGCCCGGGACAGGGGGCACTACCTACGAGCAGTACTTC.

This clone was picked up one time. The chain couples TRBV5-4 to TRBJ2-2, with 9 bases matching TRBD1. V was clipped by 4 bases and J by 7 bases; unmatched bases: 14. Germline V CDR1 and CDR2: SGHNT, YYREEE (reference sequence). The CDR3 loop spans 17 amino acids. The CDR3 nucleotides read TGTGCCAGCAGCCCAGGGAAAACCGGGACAGGGCACGGGGAGCTGTTTTTT. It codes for CASSPGKTGTGHGELFF.

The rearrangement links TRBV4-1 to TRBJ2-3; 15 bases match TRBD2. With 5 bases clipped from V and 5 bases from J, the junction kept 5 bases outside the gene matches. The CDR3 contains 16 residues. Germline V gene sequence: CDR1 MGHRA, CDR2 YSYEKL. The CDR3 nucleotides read TGCGCCAGCAGCACGCGGACTAGCGGGAGGGGAGATACGCAGTATTTT. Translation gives CASSTRTSGRGDTQYF.

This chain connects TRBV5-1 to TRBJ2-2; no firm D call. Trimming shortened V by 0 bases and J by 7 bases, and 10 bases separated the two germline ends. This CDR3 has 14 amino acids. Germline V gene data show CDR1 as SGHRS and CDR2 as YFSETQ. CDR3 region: CASSLVEAGGELFF. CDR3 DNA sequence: TGCGCCAGCAGCTTGGTTGAGGCTGGCGGGGAGCTGTTTTTT.

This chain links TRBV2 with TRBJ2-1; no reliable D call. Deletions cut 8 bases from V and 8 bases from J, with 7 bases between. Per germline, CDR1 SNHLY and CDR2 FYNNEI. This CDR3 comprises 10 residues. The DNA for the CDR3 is TGTGCCAGCGGCCGTTATGAGCAGTTCTTC. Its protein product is CASGRYEQFF.

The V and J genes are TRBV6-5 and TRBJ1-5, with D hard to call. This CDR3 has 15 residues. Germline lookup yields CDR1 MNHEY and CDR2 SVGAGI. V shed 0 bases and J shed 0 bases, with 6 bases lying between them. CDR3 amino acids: CASSYSMGSNQPQHF. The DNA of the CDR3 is TGTGCCAGCAGTTACTCGATGGGTAGCAATCAGCCCCAGCATTTT.

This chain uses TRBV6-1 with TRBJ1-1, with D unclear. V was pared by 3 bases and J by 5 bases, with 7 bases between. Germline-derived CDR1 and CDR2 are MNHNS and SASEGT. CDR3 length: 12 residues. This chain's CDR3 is CASSDAATEAFF. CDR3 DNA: TGTGCCAGCAGTGACGCAGCGACTGAAGCTTTCTTT.

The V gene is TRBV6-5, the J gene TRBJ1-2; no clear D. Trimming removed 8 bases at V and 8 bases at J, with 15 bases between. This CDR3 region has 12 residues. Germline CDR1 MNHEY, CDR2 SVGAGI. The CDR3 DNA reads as TGTGCCAGCTCCCCGGATCGACGGGGCTACACCTTC. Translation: CASSPDRRGYTF.

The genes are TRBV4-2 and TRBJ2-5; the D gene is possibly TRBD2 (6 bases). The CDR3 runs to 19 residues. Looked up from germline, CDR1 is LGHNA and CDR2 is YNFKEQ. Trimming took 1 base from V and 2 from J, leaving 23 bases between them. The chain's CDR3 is CASSQVWSSGKLYQETQYF. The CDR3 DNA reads TGTGCCAGCAGCCAAGTGTGGAGTAGCGGTAAACTTTATCAAGAGACCCAGTACTTC.

This CDR3 reads CASSPNALLAGVVDTQYF. The CDR3 DNA sequence: TGTGCCAGCTCACCCAACGCGCTACTAGCGGGAGTGGTCGATACGCAGTATTTT. The chain couples TRBV18 to TRBJ2-3, with 11 bases identical to TRBD2. Germline loops: CDR1 KGHSH, CDR2 LQKENI. Unmatched junction bases numbered 14, after V lost 3 bases and J lost 6 bases. This CDR3 is 18 amino acids long.

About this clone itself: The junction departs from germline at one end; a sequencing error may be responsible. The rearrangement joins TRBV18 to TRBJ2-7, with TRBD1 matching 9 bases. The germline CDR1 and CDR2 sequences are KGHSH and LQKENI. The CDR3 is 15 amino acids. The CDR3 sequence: CTSSEGQGAAYEQYF. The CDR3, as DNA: TGTACCAGCTCAGAGGGACAGGGAGCCGCCTACGAGCAGTACTTC.

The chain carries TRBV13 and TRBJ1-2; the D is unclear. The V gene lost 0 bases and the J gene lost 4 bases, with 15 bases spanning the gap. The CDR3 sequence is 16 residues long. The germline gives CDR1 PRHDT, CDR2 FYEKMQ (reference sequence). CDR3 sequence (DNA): TGTGCCAGCAGCTTAGGCCTAAACCCCGGGATCTATGGCTACACCTTC. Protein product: CASSLGLNPGIYGYTF.

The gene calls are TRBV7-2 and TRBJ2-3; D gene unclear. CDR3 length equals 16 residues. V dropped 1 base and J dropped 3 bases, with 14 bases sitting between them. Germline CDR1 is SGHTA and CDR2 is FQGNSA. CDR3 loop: CASSLDPEPTTDTQYF. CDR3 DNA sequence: TGTGCCAGCAGCTTAGATCCCGAGCCCACTACAGATACGCAGTATTTT.

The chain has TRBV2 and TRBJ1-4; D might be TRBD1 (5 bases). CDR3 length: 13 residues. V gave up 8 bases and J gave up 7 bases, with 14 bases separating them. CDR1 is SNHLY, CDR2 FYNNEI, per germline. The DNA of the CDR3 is TGTGCCAGCGGTGGGGGGGAAGGTGAAAAACTGTTTTTT. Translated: CASGGGEGEKLFF.

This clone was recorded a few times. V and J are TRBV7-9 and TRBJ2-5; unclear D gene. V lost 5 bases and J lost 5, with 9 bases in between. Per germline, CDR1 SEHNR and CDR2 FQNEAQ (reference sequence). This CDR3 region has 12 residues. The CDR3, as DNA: TGTGCCAGCAGCGGTTGGCTGGAGACCCAGTACTTC. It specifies CASSGWLETQYF.

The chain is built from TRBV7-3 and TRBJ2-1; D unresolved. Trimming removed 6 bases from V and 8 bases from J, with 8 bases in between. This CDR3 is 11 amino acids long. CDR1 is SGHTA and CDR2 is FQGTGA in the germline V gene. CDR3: CASRSGHEQFF. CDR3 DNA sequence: TGTGCCAGCAGGTCTGGCCATGAGCAGTTCTTC. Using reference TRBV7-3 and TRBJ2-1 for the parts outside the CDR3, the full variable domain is GAGVSQTPSNKVTEKGKYVELRCDPISGHTALYWYRQSLGQGPEFLIYFQGTGAADDSGLPNDRFFAVRPEGSVSTLKIQRTERGDSAVYLCASRSGHEQFFGPGTRLTVL.

The CDR3 is CASSLSGGGSPLHF. For the CDR3, the DNA is TGTGCCAGCAGCTTGTCTGGGGGAGGTTCACCCCTCCACTTT. The chain links TRBV2 to TRBJ1-6; tentative D call: TRBD1 (5 bases). The CDR3 contains 14 residues. Per germline, CDR1 SNHLY and CDR2 FYNNEI. V shed 6 bases and J shed 9 bases, with 15 bases lying between them.

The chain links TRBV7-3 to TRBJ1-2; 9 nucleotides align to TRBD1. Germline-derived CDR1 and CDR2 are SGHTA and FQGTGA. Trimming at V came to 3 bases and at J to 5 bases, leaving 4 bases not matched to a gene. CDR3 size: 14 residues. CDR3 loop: CASSFGGQGYGYTF. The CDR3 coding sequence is TGTGCCAGCAGCTTCGGGGGACAGGGTTATGGCTACACCTTC. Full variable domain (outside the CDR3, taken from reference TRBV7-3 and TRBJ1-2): GAGVSQTPSNKVTEKGKYVELRCDPISGHTALYWYRQSLGQGPEFLIYFQGTGAADDSGLPNDRFFAVRPEGSVSTLKIQRTERGDSAVYLCASSFGGQGYGYTFGSGTRLTVV.

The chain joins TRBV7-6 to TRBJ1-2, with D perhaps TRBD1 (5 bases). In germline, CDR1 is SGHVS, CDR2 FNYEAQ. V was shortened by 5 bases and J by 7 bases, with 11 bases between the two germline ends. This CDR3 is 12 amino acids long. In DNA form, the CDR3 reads TGTGCCAGCAGCCCGGGGCTGGTTGGCTACACCTTC. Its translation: CASSPGLVGYTF.